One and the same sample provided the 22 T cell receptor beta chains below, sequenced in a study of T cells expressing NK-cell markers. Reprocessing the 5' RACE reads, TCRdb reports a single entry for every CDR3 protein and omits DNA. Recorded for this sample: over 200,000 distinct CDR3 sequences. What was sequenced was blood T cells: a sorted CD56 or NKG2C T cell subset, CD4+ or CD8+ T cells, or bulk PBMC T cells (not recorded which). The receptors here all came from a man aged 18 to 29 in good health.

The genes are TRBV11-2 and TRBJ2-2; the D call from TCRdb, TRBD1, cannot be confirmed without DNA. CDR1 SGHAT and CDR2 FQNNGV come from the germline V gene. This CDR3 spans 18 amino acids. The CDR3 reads CASSIRTGRVLNTGELFF. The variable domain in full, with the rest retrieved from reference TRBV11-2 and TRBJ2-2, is EAGVAQSPRYKIIEKRQSVAFWCNPISGHATLYWYQQILGQGPKLLIQFQNNGVVDDSQLPKDRFSAERLKGVDSTLKIQPAKLEDSAVYLCASSIRTGRVLNTGELFFGEGSRLTVL.

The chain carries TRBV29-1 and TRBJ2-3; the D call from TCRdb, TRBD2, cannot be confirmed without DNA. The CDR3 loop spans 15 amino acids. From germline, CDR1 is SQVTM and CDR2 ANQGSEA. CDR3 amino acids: CSVIKTGGSTDTQYF.

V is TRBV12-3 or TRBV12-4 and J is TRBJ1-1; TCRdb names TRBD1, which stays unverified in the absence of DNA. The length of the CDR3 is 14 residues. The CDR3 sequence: CASSPQDSHTEAFF.

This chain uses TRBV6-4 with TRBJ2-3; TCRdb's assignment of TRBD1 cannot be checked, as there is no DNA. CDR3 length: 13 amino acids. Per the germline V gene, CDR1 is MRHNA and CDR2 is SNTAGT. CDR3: CASRTGGADTQYF.

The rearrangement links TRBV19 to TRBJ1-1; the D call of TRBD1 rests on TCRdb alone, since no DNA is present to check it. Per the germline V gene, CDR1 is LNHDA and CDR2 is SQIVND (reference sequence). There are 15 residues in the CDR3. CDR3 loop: CASSIASGGGTEAFF.

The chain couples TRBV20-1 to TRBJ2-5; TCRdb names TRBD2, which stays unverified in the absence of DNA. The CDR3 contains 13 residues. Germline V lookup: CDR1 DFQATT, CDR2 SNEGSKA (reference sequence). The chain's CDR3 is CSVASGRGETQYF.

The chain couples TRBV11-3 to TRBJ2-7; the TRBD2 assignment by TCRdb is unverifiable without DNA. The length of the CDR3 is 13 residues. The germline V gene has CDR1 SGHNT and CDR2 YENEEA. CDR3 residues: CASSVTSGYEQYF.

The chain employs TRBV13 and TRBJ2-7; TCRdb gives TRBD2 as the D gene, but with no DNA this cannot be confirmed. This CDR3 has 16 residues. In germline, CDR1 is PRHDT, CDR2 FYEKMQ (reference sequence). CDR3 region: CASSLGWRGGSYEQYF.

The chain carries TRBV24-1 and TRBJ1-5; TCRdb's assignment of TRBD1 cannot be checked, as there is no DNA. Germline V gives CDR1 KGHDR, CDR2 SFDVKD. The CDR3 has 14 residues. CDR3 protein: CATAGQGWDQPQHF.

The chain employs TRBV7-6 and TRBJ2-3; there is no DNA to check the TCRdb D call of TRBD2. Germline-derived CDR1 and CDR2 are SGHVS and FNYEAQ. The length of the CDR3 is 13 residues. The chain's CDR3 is CASSSAGLATQYF.

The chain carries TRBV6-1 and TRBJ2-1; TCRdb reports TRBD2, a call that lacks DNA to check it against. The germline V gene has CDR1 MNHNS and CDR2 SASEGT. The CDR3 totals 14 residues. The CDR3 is CASRLSGSRRVTFF.

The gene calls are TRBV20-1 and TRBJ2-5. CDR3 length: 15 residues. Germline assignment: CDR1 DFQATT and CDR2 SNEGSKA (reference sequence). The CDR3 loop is CSARDPSVPQETQYF.

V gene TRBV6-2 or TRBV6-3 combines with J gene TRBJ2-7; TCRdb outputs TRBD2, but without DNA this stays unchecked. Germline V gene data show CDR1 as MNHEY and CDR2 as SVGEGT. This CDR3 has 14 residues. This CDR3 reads CASSYSILAGQKYF.

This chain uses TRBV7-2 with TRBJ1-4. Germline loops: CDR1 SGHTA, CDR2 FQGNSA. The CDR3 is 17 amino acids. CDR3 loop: CASKEREEPSTNEKLFF.

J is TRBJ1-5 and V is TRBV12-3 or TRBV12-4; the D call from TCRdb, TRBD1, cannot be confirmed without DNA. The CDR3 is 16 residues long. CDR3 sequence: CASSAPGTGPTQPQHF.

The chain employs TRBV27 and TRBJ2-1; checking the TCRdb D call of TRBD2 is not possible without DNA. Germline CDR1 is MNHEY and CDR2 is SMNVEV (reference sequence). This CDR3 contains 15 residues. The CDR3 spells CASSPFGTSGREQFF.

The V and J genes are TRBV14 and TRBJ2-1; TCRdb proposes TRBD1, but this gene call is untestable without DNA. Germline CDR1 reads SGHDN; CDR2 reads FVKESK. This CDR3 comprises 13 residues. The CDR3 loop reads CASSQARYNEQFF. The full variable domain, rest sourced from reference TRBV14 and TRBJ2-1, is EAGVTQFPSHSVIEKGQTVTLRCDPISGHDNLYWYRRVMGKEIKFLLHFVKESKQDESGMPNNRFLAERTGGTYSTLKVQPAELEDSGVYFCASSQARYNEQFFGPGTRLTVL.

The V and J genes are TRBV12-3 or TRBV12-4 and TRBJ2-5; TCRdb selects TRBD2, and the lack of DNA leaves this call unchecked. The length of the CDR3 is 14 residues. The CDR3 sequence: CASGPGLHQETQYF.

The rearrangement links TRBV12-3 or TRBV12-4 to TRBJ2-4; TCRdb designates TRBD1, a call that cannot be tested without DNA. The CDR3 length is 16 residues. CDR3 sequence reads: CASRPMTGIGPDIQYF.

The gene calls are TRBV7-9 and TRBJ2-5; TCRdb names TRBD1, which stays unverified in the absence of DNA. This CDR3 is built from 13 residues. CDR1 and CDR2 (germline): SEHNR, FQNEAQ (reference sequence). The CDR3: CASTYGGKETQYF.

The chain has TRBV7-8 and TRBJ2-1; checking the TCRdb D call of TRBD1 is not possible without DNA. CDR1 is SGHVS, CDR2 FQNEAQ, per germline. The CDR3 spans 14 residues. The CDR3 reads CASSLVPRDNEQFF.

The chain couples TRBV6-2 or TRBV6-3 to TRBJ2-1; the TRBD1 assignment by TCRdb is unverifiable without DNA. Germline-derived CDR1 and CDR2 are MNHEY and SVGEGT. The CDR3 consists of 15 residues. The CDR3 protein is CASRPNRYGHDEQFF.